The 20 T cell receptor beta chains in this list originate from one sample, sequenced in a study of blood T cell repertoires in COVID-19. Clones were read by immunoSEQ multiplex PCR, and TCRdb kept only the in-frame ones, dropping some. The table shows fewer than 300,000 clones, with about 90% occurring only once. The material sequenced was peripheral blood. The receptors here all came from a person between 18 and 30 years old with COVID-19, enrolled during active disease.

This clone was seen just once. The rearrangement links TRBV4-1 to TRBJ1-6; TRBD1 is a possible D gene (6 bases). This CDR3 has 16 residues. Trimming removed 3 bases at V and 7 bases at J, with 16 bases between. The germline gives CDR1 MGHRA, CDR2 YSYEKL. CDR3 DNA: TGCGCCAGCAGCCACCTATCGGACAGTCGGAATTCACCCCTCCACTTT. Translated: CASSHLSDSRNSPLHF.

The chain has TRBV18 and TRBJ2-1; the match to TRBD1 covers 8 bases. The junction had 16 bases not matched to a gene; V was cut back by 4 bases and J by 8 bases. This CDR3 contains 17 residues. CDR1 is KGHSH, CDR2 LQKENI, per germline. Written as DNA, the CDR3 is TGTGCCAGCTCACTCACCCGGGACAGGAGAAGGATTGATGAGCAGTTCTTC. Amino acid sequence: CASSLTRDRRRIDEQFF.

The V gene is TRBV19, the J gene TRBJ2-3; 10 nucleotides match TRBD2. Trimming removed 6 bases from V and 0 bases from J; junction bases left unmatched: 6. The CDR3 has 16 amino acids. Germline V gene sequence: CDR1 LNHDA, CDR2 SQIVND (reference sequence). The CDR3 spells CASSLGLAESTDTQYF. DNA of the CDR3: TGTGCCAGTAGCCTCGGACTAGCGGAAAGCACAGATACGCAGTATTTT.

The chain links TRBV4-1 to TRBJ1-2; 7 bases map to TRBD1. V shed 0 bases, J shed 5 bases, and the junction held 6 bases outside the gene matches. CDR1 is MGHRA and CDR2 is YSYEKL in the germline V gene. CDR3 size: 15 residues. CDR3 sequence reads: CASSQDGPGGYGYTF. The DNA of the CDR3 is TGCGCCAGCAGCCAAGATGGGCCAGGGGGTTATGGCTACACCTTC.

V and J are TRBV13 and TRBJ2-3, with D maybe TRBD2 (6 bases). Germline CDR1 is PRHDT and CDR2 is FYEKMQ (reference sequence). The CDR3 length is 17 residues. The ends were cut back, 4 bases at V and 2 bases at J, with 19 bases in the middle. CDR3 DNA sequence: TGTGCCAGCAGCTCCTACTTTGCGGGACTCATCACAGATACGCAGTATTTT. Amino acid sequence: CASSSYFAGLITDTQYF.

V is TRBV7-3 and J is TRBJ2-1; D is possibly TRBD2 (5 bases). Germline V gene data show CDR1 as SGHTA and CDR2 as FQGTGA. V dropped 5 bases and J dropped 4 bases, with 15 bases sitting between them. The CDR3 is 15 amino acids. CDR3 region: CASSILGGSYNEQFF. The CDR3 region has the DNA TGTGCCAGCAGCATTCTCGGCGGGTCATACAATGAGCAGTTCTTC. Variable domain in full (rest from reference TRBV7-3 and TRBJ2-1): GAGVSQTPSNKVTEKGKYVELRCDPISGHTALYWYRQSLGQGPEFLIYFQGTGAADDSGLPNDRFFAVRPEGSVSTLKIQRTERGDSAVYLCASSILGGSYNEQFFGPGTRLTVL.

Only one count was recorded for this clone. This chain links TRBV11-3 with TRBJ2-2, with 13 bases fitting TRBD2. This CDR3 comprises 16 residues. Unmatched junction bases numbered 5, after V lost 5 bases and J lost 5 bases. CDR1 and CDR2 (germline): SGHNT, YENEEA. CDR3 sequence: CASSRGLAGVTGELFF. In nucleotides, the CDR3 is TGTGCCAGCAGCCGCGGACTAGCGGGAGTGACCGGGGAGCTGTTTTTT.

The gene calls are TRBV6-5 and TRBJ2-1; no definite D call. The V gene's germline CDR1 is MNHEY and CDR2 SVGAGI. V lost 8 bases and J 2 bases, leaving 4 bases between the germline ends. The CDR3 is 11 amino acids. CDR3 DNA sequence: TGTGCCAGCCAGGCCTACAATGAGCAGTTCTTC. Protein: CASQAYNEQFF.

The V and J genes are TRBV7-2 and TRBJ2-3; 8 nucleotides line up with TRBD2. Germline V gene lookup returns CDR1 SGHTA and CDR2 FQGNSA. V gave up 2 bases and J gave up 4 bases; unmatched junction bases: 2. CDR3 length: 14 amino acids. The CDR3 coding sequence is TGTGCCAGCAGCTTAAGCGGGAGACCAGATACGCAGTATTTT. Translated, it gives CASSLSGRPDTQYF.

J is TRBJ2-3 and V is TRBV13, with 7 bases fitting TRBD2. In germline, CDR1 is PRHDT, CDR2 FYEKMQ (reference sequence). The CDR3 sequence is 14 residues long. V trimming: 1 base; J trimming: 7 bases; junction bases outside the gene matches: 5. CDR3 region: CASSLAGGSNTQYF. The CDR3 nucleotides are TGTGCCAGCAGCTTAGCGGGAGGTTCAAATACGCAGTATTTT.

The genes are TRBV21-1 and TRBJ1-4; the table gives TRBD1 as D, unverified against the DNA. TRBV21-1 is termed a pseudogene. The CDR3 consists of 14 residues. CDR3 in amino acids: CASRLRDRGEKLFF. In DNA form, the CDR3 reads TGTGCCAGCAGGCTCCGGGACAGGGGTGAAAAACTGTTTTTT.

The rearrangement links TRBV5-1 to TRBJ1-1; no clear D. The germline V and J ends were trimmed by 0 bases and 0 bases, with 9 bases remaining between them. Germline V lookup: CDR1 SGHRS, CDR2 YFSETQ. The CDR3 contains 15 residues. CDR3 DNA sequence: TGCGCCAGCAGCTTGGATGGCCCCATGAACACTGAAGCTTTCTTT. It specifies CASSLDGPMNTEAFF. Supplemented by reference TRBV5-1 and TRBJ1-1, the full variable domain reads KAGVTQTPRYLIKTRGQQVTLSCSPISGHRSVSWYQQTPGQGLQFLFEYFSETQRNKGNFPGRFSGRQFSNSRSEMNVSTLELGDSALYLCASSLDGPMNTEAFFGQGTRLTVV.

The chain has TRBV27 and TRBJ2-3, with 11 positions matching TRBD1. The CDR3 is 17 residues long. Looked up from germline, CDR1 is MNHEY and CDR2 is SMNVEV (reference sequence). Unmatched junction bases numbered 7, after V lost 3 bases and J lost 2 bases. The CDR3 is CASSFRDRGTTTDTQYF. In DNA form, the CDR3 reads TGTGCCAGCAGTTTCCGGGACAGGGGGACGACCACAGATACGCAGTATTTT.

The chain is built from TRBV30 and TRBJ1-6; TRBD1 matches at 7 bases. Germline values: CDR1 GTSNPN, CDR2 SVGIG (reference sequence). V shed 1 base and J 9 bases; nucleotides not matched to a gene: 9. This CDR3 region has 15 residues. The CDR3 region has the DNA TGTGCCTGGAGTGGCCAGGGACAGAGGGCTTCACCCCTCCACTTT. Translation gives CAWSGQGQRASPLHF.

This clone came up once. V usage is TRBV5-6 and J usage is TRBJ1-5; 10 nucleotides agree with TRBD1. CDR3 length: 15 amino acids. V was clipped by 4 bases and J by 6 bases; unmatched bases: 7. Germline loops: CDR1 SGHDT, CDR2 YYEEEE. The CDR3: CASSGGTGEGQPQHF. CDR3 DNA sequence: TGTGCCAGCAGCGGTGGGACAGGGGAAGGTCAGCCCCAGCATTTT.

The CDR3: CASRDRQTYEQYF. CDR3 DNA sequence: TGTGCCAGCAGGGACAGACAAACCTACGAGCAGTACTTC. The chain carries TRBV6-5 and TRBJ2-7; D possibly corresponds to TRBD1 (6 bases). Trimming took 6 bases from V and 2 from J, leaving 11 bases between them. Germline assignment: CDR1 MNHEY and CDR2 SVGAGI. The CDR3 covers 13 residues.

This rearrangement joins TRBV5-1 to TRBJ2-7, with TRBD2 as a possible D gene (8 bases). V lost 4 bases, J lost 2 bases, and 16 bases lay in between. This CDR3 is built from 15 residues. Germline CDR1 SGHRS, CDR2 YFSETQ. Here the CDR3 DNA reads TGCGCCAGCAGCCCGGGAGGGACAGCGACCTACGAGCAGTACTTC. It specifies CASSPGGTATYEQYF.

The J gene is TRBJ2-5, the V gene TRBV5-1, with D unclear. CDR3 size: 15 residues. V was clipped by 6 bases and J by 0 bases, with 15 bases between them. CDR1 SGHRS and CDR2 YFSETQ come from the germline V gene. CDR3 loop: CASTQQHGYQETQYF. As DNA, the CDR3 is TGCGCCAGCACCCAACAACACGGGTACCAAGAGACCCAGTACTTC.

This rearrangement joins TRBV5-1 to TRBJ2-7, with TRBD2 identical over 9 bases. CDR1 SGHRS and CDR2 YFSETQ come from the germline V gene. The trim removed 2 bases at V and 3 bases at J, leaving 12 bases unmatched. This CDR3 is 17 amino acids long. CDR3 coding DNA: TGCGCCAGCAGCTTTAGCTTAAGGCGGGAGGGCGTCTACGAGCAGTACTTC. This codes for CASSFSLRREGVYEQYF.

The chain uses TRBV12-3 or TRBV12-4 and TRBJ1-2; D remains ambiguous. This CDR3 spans 11 amino acids. Deletions cut 7 bases from V and 0 bases from J, with 3 bases between. The DNA of the CDR3 is TGTGCCAGCACCGCTAACTATGGCTACACCTTC. This gives the protein CASTANYGYTF.